The clone carrying this T cell receptor (beta chain) was counted between two and nine times. These data come from a study of shared clonotypes between healthy human individuals. Clones were sequenced by immunoSEQ multiplex PCR, and TCRdb holds only the in-frame ones, with some missing. The data contain under 2.5 million clones, 85% to 95% of them singletons. After removal of 3 bases from V and 7 bases from J, the junction contained 12 bases not matched to a gene. In germline, CDR1 is LNHDA, CDR2 SQIVND (reference sequence). This CDR3 comprises 16 residues. Every one of the donors was a Caucasian adult that lived in Nashville, Tennessee.

The sequence came from a man between 18 and 35 years old in good health. Some clones in this sample may be carry-over from other donors' samples. The chain carries TRBV19 and TRBJ1-5; 7 bases match TRBD1. The sample comprised naive CD4+ T cells from PBMCs. The subset here: CD45RA+ positively selected. The CDR3 sequence: CASSIRGTLGKQPQHF. The CDR3 bases are TGTGCCAGTAGTATCAGGGGGACACTAGGAAAACAGCCCCAGCATTTT.